This TCR beta chain appears in the sequencing data of a study of blood T cell repertoires in COVID-19. At the level of the study: Acute and convalescent COVID-19 specimens originated in the United States, Italy and Spain. Sources were T cells, B-cell-depleted T cells, or PBMCs; the material itself was cDNA or gDNA.

The CDR3 length is 16 residues. Germline V gives CDR1 LNHNV, CDR2 YYDKDF (reference sequence). A note on this clone: A junction boundary mismatches the germline segment, possibly from a read error.

In the source study's methods: Reference gene primer amplification gave nucleated cell count estimates. Here immunoSEQ multiplex PCR was the method, and the copy in TCRdb shows in-frame clones only, minus some. That table is the source of V, J and clone size, and D and trimming were worked out from the DNA. The data contain around 230,000 clones, approximately 80% of them seen just once; the ten biggest clones take up around 2.4%. Sample: peripheral blood. The chain combines TRBV15 with TRBJ2-7, with 8 bases identical to TRBD2. The source of this sequence is a man in his forties who had recovered from COVID-19. CDR3 nucleotides: TGTGCCGCCAGCAGAGATCTGCTAGCGGGCTCCTACGAGCAGTACTTC. This gives the protein CAASRDLLAGSYEQYF.